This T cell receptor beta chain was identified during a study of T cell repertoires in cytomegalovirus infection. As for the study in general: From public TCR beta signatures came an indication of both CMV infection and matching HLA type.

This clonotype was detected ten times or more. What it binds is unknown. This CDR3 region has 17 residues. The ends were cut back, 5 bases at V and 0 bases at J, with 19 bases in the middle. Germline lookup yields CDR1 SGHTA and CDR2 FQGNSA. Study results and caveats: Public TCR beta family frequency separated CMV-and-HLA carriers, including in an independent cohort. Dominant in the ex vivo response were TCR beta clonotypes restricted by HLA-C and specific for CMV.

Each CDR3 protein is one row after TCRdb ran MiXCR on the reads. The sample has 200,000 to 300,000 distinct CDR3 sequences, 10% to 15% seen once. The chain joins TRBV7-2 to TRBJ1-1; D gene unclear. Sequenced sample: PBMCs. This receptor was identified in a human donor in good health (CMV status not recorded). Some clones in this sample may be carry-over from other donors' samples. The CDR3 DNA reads TGTGCCAGCAGCACACCCTGGGGAGGGCACATGAACACTGAAGCTTTCTTT. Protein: CASSTPWGGHMNTEAFF.